What follows are 7 T cell receptor beta chains derived from one specimen sequenced in a study of T cells in women clearing cervical HPV infection. The assay was immunoSEQ multiplex PCR, and TCRdb's table has in-frame clones only and misses some. Its table records under 45,000 clones. The sample consisted of blood buffy coat. Receptor source: a woman between 18 and 70 years old with a cervical HPV16 infection that either progressed to CIN3+ or cleared (not recorded which).

With regard to this clone: The read ends 3 residues early relative to the CDR3; the germline J gene fills the gap. V is TRBV19 and J is TRBJ2-7; 9 bases fit TRBD2. From germline, CDR1 is LNHDA and CDR2 SQIVND (reference sequence). The CDR3 consists of 13 residues. The ends lost 8 bases at V and 6 bases at J; junction bases unmatched: 8. CDR3 DNA (partial): TGTGCCAGTTCACCGGGACTAGCCGGCGAG. This encodes CASSPGLAGE. The full CDR3 protein is CASSPGLAGEQYF. Full variable domain (outside the CDR3, taken from reference TRBV19 and TRBJ2-7): DGGITQSPKYLFRKEGQNVTLSCEQNLNHDAMYWYRQDPGQGLRLIYYSQIVNDFQKGDIAEGYSVSREKKESFPLTVTSAQKNPTAFYLCASSPGLAGEQYFGPGTRLTVT.

Comments on this clone: Read sequence stops 3 residues before the CDR3 end, and the germline J gene provides the missing end. The chain is built from TRBV7-3 and TRBJ2-7; a possible D gene is TRBD2 (6 bases). Looked up from germline, CDR1 is SGHTA and CDR2 is FQGTGA. This CDR3 comprises 15 residues. V was shortened by 5 bases and J by 3 bases, with 17 bases between the two germline ends. CDR3 DNA (partial): TGTGCCAGCAGCCTGGGGCGGGGCCCCAACTACGAG. The encoded protein is CASSLGRGPNYE. The full CDR3 protein reads CASSLGRGPNYEQYF. Based on the CDR3 plus reference TRBV7-3 and TRBJ2-7, the full variable domain is GAGVSQTPSNKVTEKGKYVELRCDPISGHTALYWYRQSLGQGPEFLIYFQGTGAADDSGLPNDRFFAVRPEGSVSTLKIQRTERGDSAVYLCASSLGRGPNYEQYFGPGTRLTVT.

On this clone: The read stops 3 residues short of the end of the CDR3; the missing end is completed from the germline J gene. This chain connects TRBV7-3 to TRBJ2-5; D perhaps matches TRBD2 (7 bases). From germline, CDR1 is SGHTA and CDR2 FQGTGA. This CDR3 spans 15 amino acids. The sequenced part of the CDR3 DNA is TGTGCCAGCAGCCAAGGAGGGGGGGCCAGAGATACC. It specifies CASSQGGGARDT. The whole CDR3 is CASSQGGGARDTQYF.

Of note for this clone: The read ends 3 residues before the CDR3 terminus; that terminus is restored from the germline J gene. This chain connects TRBV20-1 to TRBJ2-3, with 8 bases lining up with TRBD1. Germline V gene sequence: CDR1 DFQATT, CDR2 SNEGSKA (reference sequence). V was pared by 3 bases and J by 2 bases, with 4 bases of the junction left unmatched. There are 14 residues in the CDR3. The CDR3 region is CSASGTGVTDTQYF. Incomplete CDR3 DNA: TGCAGTGCTAGCGGGACAGGCGTCACAGATACG.

CDR3 sequence reads: CAWSRSRQGTPEAFF. The sequenced part of the CDR3 DNA is TGTGCCTGGAGCCGAAGTAGACAGGGGACCCCTGAA. The chain has TRBV30 and TRBJ1-1; 8 nucleotides line up with TRBD1. The DNA ends 3 residues before the CDR3 does, and the rest of the CDR3 is filled in from the germline J gene. The CDR3 covers 15 residues. CDR1 is GTSNPN, CDR2 SVGIG, per germline (reference sequence). The V gene end was trimmed by 3 bases and the J gene end by 6 bases; junction bases not matched to a gene: 12.

As for this clone: Sequencing ends 3 residues short of the CDR3 end; the germline J gene provides the rest. The rearrangement uses TRBV7-6 and TRBJ1-2, with TRBD1 matching over 7 bases. Germline CDR1 reads SGHVS; CDR2 reads FNYEAQ. CDR3 length equals 15 residues. V shed 0 bases, J shed 4 bases, and the junction held 5 bases outside the gene matches. The chain's CDR3 is CASSLAPGQSYGYTF. The CDR3 bases that were read are TGTGCCAGCAGCTTAGCGCCGGGACAGAGCTATGGC.

Turning to this clone: The observed sequence ends 3 residues before the CDR3 terminus, with the missing tail filled in from the germline J gene. V and J are TRBV20-1 and TRBJ2-1, with D tentatively TRBD2 (6 bases). The CDR3 contains 15 residues. The germline V gene has CDR1 DFQATT and CDR2 SNEGSKA (reference sequence). Trimming pared 4 bases from V and 3 bases from J, leaving 16 bases between. The CDR3 protein is CSATSRDLVYNEQFF. CDR3 DNA, as far as it was read: TGCAGTGCTACTTCCCGGGACTTAGTCTACAATGAG.